This TCR beta chain originates from a study of T cells in localized non-small cell lung cancer. V dropped 0 bases and J dropped 4; count of bases not matched to a gene: 7. Germline V gene lookup returns CDR1 MNHEY and CDR2 SMNVEV (reference sequence). The CDR3 runs to 17 residues. The repertoire was sequenced with immunoSEQ multiplex PCR; TCRdb's copy has only in-frame clones and lacks some. The sample lists about 28,000 clones, less than 95% occurring once. This chain joins TRBV27 and TRBJ1-5; 9 bases fit TRBD1. This receptor was taken from a female donor of 60 years or more with stage I lung adenocarcinoma. Source: peripheral blood, taken before any cancer treatment. The CDR3 nucleotides read TGTGCCAGCAGTTTATCCGGGACAGGGATAATAAATCAGCCCCAGCATTTT. This sequence encodes CASSLSGTGIINQPQHF.